This T cell receptor beta chain is drawn from a study of blood T cells in healthy people across ages. This clonotype has at least ten counts. The CDR3 is 15 residues long. Germline-derived CDR1 and CDR2 are DFQATT and SNEGSKA (reference sequence). Trimming pared 6 bases from V and 0 bases from J, leaving 18 bases between. Caucasian, healthy and from Russia, the donors were aged between about 6 and 90. A J-beta primer mix and a sample-barcoded 5' primer were used in a second PCR of roughly 6 to 11 cycles. MiXCR was run by TCRdb on the 5' RACE reads, yielding one entry per CDR3 protein. The table lists about 1.6 million distinct CDR3 sequences, roughly 30% of them singletons, with approximately 10% in the top ten.

The rearrangement joins TRBV20-1 to TRBJ2-7; the D call may be TRBD1 or TRBD2 (5 bases each). Sequencing was performed on blood. This clonotype originated in a woman in her twenties or thirties in good health. The CDR3 region has the DNA TGCAGTGCCCCCAGCCCCGGGGCTCTCTCCTACGAGCAGTACTTC. Protein: CSAPSPGALSYEQYF.